The 9 T cell receptor beta chains in this list originate from one sample, sequenced in a study of technical replicates of blood from a few donors. The repertoire was sequenced with immunoSEQ multiplex PCR; TCRdb's copy has only in-frame clones and lacks some. This sample has around 76,000 clones, with about nine tenths found just once. Sequenced sample: T cells isolated from PBMCs. The receptor set was obtained from a human donor in good health.

The chain recombines TRBV27 with TRBJ2-1, with 14 bases identical to TRBD2. The CDR3 is 14 amino acids. Germline V lookup: CDR1 MNHEY, CDR2 SMNVEV (reference sequence). J was trimmed by 10 bases and V by 5 bases; bases with no gene match: 4. The CDR3 coding sequence is TGTGCCAGCAGTGGACTAGCGGGAGGCCGGGAGCAGTTCTTC. Translated, it gives CASSGLAGGREQFF.

With respect to this clone: An end of the junction does not agree with germline; a read error may underlie this. The chain has TRBV7-7 and TRBJ2-5; 7 nucleotides agree with TRBD1. CDR1 is SSHAT, CDR2 FNYEAQ, per germline (reference sequence). The CDR3 has 14 amino acids. This CDR3 is CASSRDRAGETQYF. The CDR3, as DNA: TGTGCTAGCAGCCGCGACAGGGCGGGAGAGACCCAGTACTTC. Using reference TRBV7-7 and TRBJ2-5 for the parts outside the CDR3, the full variable domain is GAGVSQSPRYKVTKRGQDVTLRCDPISSHATLYWYQQALGQGPEFLTYFNYEAQPDKSGLPSDRFSAERPEGSISTLTIQRTEQRDSAMYRCASSRDRAGETQYFGPGTRLLVL.

V gene TRBV11-2 combines with J gene TRBJ2-5, with 8 bases aligning to TRBD2. The ends lost 2 bases at V and 1 base at J; junction bases unmatched: 3. Germline loops: CDR1 SGHAT, CDR2 FQNNGV. The length of the CDR3 is 15 residues. The CDR3 DNA sequence: TGTGCCAGCAGCTTATTCACTAGCGGCCAAGAGACCCAGTACTTC. Translating gives CASSLFTSGQETQYF.

The chain joins TRBV11-2 to TRBJ2-5; the D gene is possibly TRBD1 (5 bases). Trimming removed 4 bases at V and 4 bases at J, with 10 bases between. Germline values: CDR1 SGHAT, CDR2 FQNNGV. The CDR3 totals 13 residues. The CDR3 reads CASSSQVVETQYF. In nucleotides, the CDR3 is TGTGCCAGCAGCTCACAGGTAGTAGAGACCCAGTACTTC.

The chain joins TRBV7-8 to TRBJ2-7; D is possibly TRBD1 (5 bases). V was pared by 1 base and J by 7 bases, with 11 bases between. Germline CDR1 reads SGHVS; CDR2 reads FQNEAQ. The CDR3 spans 13 residues. As DNA, the CDR3 is TGTGCCAGCAGCTTAGGGGGCGCGCCTGAGCAGTACTTC. This codes for CASSLGGAPEQYF.

The chain employs TRBV30 and TRBJ1-3, with D maybe TRBD1 (6 bases). Between the trimmed V and J ends, which lost 7 bases and 5 bases, there was a span of 15 bases. CDR3 size: 13 residues. Germline V gives CDR1 GTSNPN, CDR2 SVGIG (reference sequence). The CDR3 region has the DNA TGTGCCTTGGGGGCCGACATAAGAAACACCATATATTTT. It yields the protein CALGADIRNTIYF.

The V call is TRBV7-6, the J call TRBJ2-3; D is perhaps TRBD2 (5 bases). CDR1 SGHVS and CDR2 FNYEAQ come from the germline V gene. CDR3 length: 14 amino acids. V was clipped by 4 bases and J by 1 base, with 9 bases between them. The CDR3 DNA sequence: TGTGCCAGCAGCTCTCGGAGGCGCACAGATACGCAGTATTTT. Residues: CASSSRRRTDTQYF.

The CDR3 coding sequence is TGTGCCATCAGGGGGACAGGGGGTGCGATGAACACTGAAGCTTTCTTT. It encodes CAIRGTGGAMNTEAFF. V and J are TRBV10-3 and TRBJ1-1; 11 nucleotides align to TRBD1. V gave up 6 bases and J gave up 0 bases; unmatched junction bases: 6. CDR1 and CDR2 (germline): ENHRY, SYGVKD. The CDR3 runs to 16 residues.

The chain employs TRBV27 and TRBJ1-1, with 7 positions matching TRBD1. This CDR3 contains 14 residues. The germline V gene has CDR1 MNHEY and CDR2 SMNVEV (reference sequence). The V and J ends lost 6 bases and 4 bases, in that order; junction bases with no gene match: 8. The CDR3 loop reads CASRSQGGSTEAFF. CDR3 DNA sequence: TGTGCCAGCAGATCCCAGGGGGGTAGCACTGAAGCTTTCTTT.